What follows are 9 T cell receptor beta chains derived from one specimen sequenced in a study of blood T cell repertoires in COVID-19. Using immunoSEQ multiplex PCR, the repertoire was profiled, and TCRdb retains in-frame clones only, with some absent. The sample carries about 80,000 clones, around 85% recorded once. What was sequenced was peripheral blood. The receptors here all came from a man aged 45-60 years with COVID-19, enrolled during active disease.

The chain has TRBV7-2 and TRBJ1-5; D uncertain. V dropped 2 bases and J dropped 3 bases, with 5 bases sitting between them. The length of the CDR3 is 13 residues. Germline values: CDR1 SGHTA, CDR2 FQGNSA. The CDR3: CASSLSTNQPQHF. In DNA, the CDR3 is TGTGCCAGCAGCTTAAGCACCAATCAGCCCCAGCATTTT.

The chain combines TRBV9 with TRBJ2-7, with 14 nucleotides matching TRBD2. This CDR3 has 15 residues. Germline V CDR1 and CDR2: SGDLS, YYNGEE. Unmatched junction bases numbered 2, after V lost 3 bases and J lost 3 bases. The CDR3 sequence: CASSGGLAGDYEQYF. DNA for the CDR3: TGTGCCAGCAGCGGGGGACTAGCGGGAGACTACGAGCAGTACTTC.

The rearrangement links TRBV10-3 to TRBJ1-1; TRBD1 aligns across 12 bases. Trimming cost V 4 bases and J 7 bases; bases outside gene matches: 10. The CDR3 runs to 16 residues. Per germline, CDR1 ENHRY and CDR2 SYGVKD. The CDR3 loop is CAISVGTGGERGEAFF. The DNA of the CDR3 is TGTGCCATCAGTGTGGGGACAGGGGGCGAGAGGGGTGAAGCTTTCTTT.

The chain links TRBV11-2 to TRBJ1-2, with 7 bases fitting TRBD1. The V and J ends lost 5 bases and 0 bases, in that order; junction bases with no gene match: 9. The germline V gene has CDR1 SGHAT and CDR2 FQNNGV. The CDR3 totals 16 residues. Here the CDR3 reads CASSPHGTASNYGYTF. CDR3 sequence (DNA): TGTGCCAGCAGCCCACACGGGACAGCGTCTAACTATGGCTACACCTTC.

This sequence joins TRBV9 and TRBJ2-5; 10 bases are a match to TRBD2. J was trimmed by 1 base and V by 3 bases; bases with no gene match: 6. This CDR3 has 16 residues. Germline V lookup: CDR1 SGDLS, CDR2 YYNGEE. The CDR3 DNA reads as TGTGCCAGCAGCGCCCGTAGCGGGAGGTTCCAAGAGACCCAGTACTTC. It translates to CASSARSGRFQETQYF.

This rearrangement joins TRBV6-4 to TRBJ2-1; tentatively, D is TRBD2 (5 bases). This CDR3 comprises 15 residues. V lost 4 bases, J lost 4 bases, and 14 bases lay in between. The germline V gene encodes CDR1 MRHNA and CDR2 SNTAGT. CDR3 sequence (DNA): TGTGCCAGCAGTGCGGAGCGGCACGCTTACAATGAGCAGTTCTTC. It encodes CASSAERHAYNEQFF.

This sequence joins TRBV12-3 or TRBV12-4 and TRBJ2-1; D is unclear. The CDR3 is made up of 11 amino acids. The ends were cut back, 4 bases at V and 9 bases at J, with 7 bases in the middle. The CDR3 nucleotides are TGTGCCAGCAGTTCGAGTGCTGAGCAGTTCTTC. Protein product: CASSSSAEQFF.

This chain joins TRBV6-5 and TRBJ1-5; unclear D gene. The length of the CDR3 is 14 residues. CDR1 is MNHEY and CDR2 is SVGAGI in the germline V gene. Trimming removed 5 bases at V and 7 bases at J, with 15 bases between. The chain's CDR3 is CASSPEFGGQPQHF. For the CDR3, the DNA is TGTGCCAGCAGTCCCGAATTTGGTGGCCAGCCCCAGCATTTT.

Here the CDR3 reads CASSFGGRGDTQYF. The CDR3 DNA reads TGTGCCAGCAGCTTTGGCGGGAGAGGAGATACGCAGTATTTT. This chain joins TRBV11-2 and TRBJ2-3; 7 bases agree with TRBD2. J was trimmed by 5 bases and V by 3 bases; bases with no gene match: 5. The CDR3 is 14 amino acids. Germline V lookup: CDR1 SGHAT, CDR2 FQNNGV.